Each of the 30 T cell receptor beta chains below was sequenced from the same sample in a study of response to subunit inactivated influenza vaccine. Each CDR3 protein gets one entry after TCRdb re-called the RT-PCR reads with MiXCR. The sample has roughly 650,000 distinct CDR3 sequences, approximately 14% seen once; the top ten hold 11%. The specimen was PBMCs from blood, collected 12 days after vaccination. The receptors shown here come from a man aged 50 to 60 who received an inactivated influenza vaccine.

The chain uses TRBV6-2 or TRBV6-3 and TRBJ1-5; TRBD1 matches 8 bases. V shed 7 bases, J shed 2 bases, and the junction held 19 bases outside the gene matches. CDR3 size: 19 residues. Looked up from germline, CDR1 is MNHEY and CDR2 is SVGEGT. CDR3 sequence: CASNSGWTGMRGGNQPQHF. The CDR3 nucleotides are TGTGCCAGCAACTCGGGGTGGACAGGGATGAGAGGAGGCAATCAGCCCCAGCATTTT.

The sample holds many counts of this clonotype. The chain recombines TRBV2 with TRBJ2-1; possible D gene TRBD2, 5 bases. Trimming left V 7 bases short and J 9 bases short, with 16 bases between. Germline V gene data show CDR1 as SNHLY and CDR2 as FYNNEI. There are 13 residues in the CDR3. The DNA for the CDR3 is TGTGCCAGCACCCGAGGACTCATCCGTGAGCAGTTCTTC. Amino acid sequence: CASTRGLIREQFF. The full variable domain, completed using reference TRBV2 and TRBJ2-1, is EPEVTQTPSHQVTQMGQEVILRCVPISNHLYFYWYRQILGQKVEFLVSFYNNEISEKSEIFDDQFSVERPDGSNFTLKIRSTKLEDSAMYFCASTRGLIREQFFGPGTRLTVL.

This clonotype appeared many times. The chain recombines TRBV11-1 with TRBJ2-1; no reliable D call. The V end lost 2 bases, the J end lost 6 bases, and 23 bases lay between the germline ends. Germline-derived CDR1 and CDR2 are SGHAT and FQDESV (reference sequence). The CDR3 totals 18 residues. In DNA, the CDR3 is TGTGCCAGCAGCTTATTATTAATCTTGGGGAAATCTTCCAATGAGCAGTTCTTC. It yields the protein CASSLLLILGKSSNEQFF.

The CDR3 DNA reads as TGTGCCAGCAGCTTAGGGGACGCCTCGGATTACGAGCAGTACTTC. This translates into CASSLGDASDYEQYF. The chain employs TRBV7-9 and TRBJ2-7; tentatively, D is TRBD1 or TRBD2 (5 bases each). V was clipped by 1 base and J by 4 bases, with 14 bases between them. CDR3 length: 15 amino acids. Germline V CDR1 and CDR2: SEHNR, FQNEAQ (reference sequence).

The genes are TRBV7-2 and TRBJ2-1; 7 bases agree with TRBD1. The CDR3 extends over 16 amino acids. With V trimmed by 1 base and J by 4 bases, 7 bases remained unmatched. Per the germline V gene, CDR1 is SGHTA and CDR2 is FQGNSA. For the CDR3, the DNA is TGTGCCAGCAGCTTAGACGGGCCGGGACAGTACAATGAGCAGTTCTTC. Protein product: CASSLDGPGQYNEQFF.

The V and J genes are TRBV5-5 and TRBJ1-1, with D maybe TRBD1 (6 bases). V was clipped by 5 bases and J by 3 bases, with 23 bases between them. Germline V gives CDR1 SGHKS, CDR2 YYEKEE (reference sequence). The CDR3 runs to 17 residues. CDR3 sequence: CASRRVGGLDVHTEAFF. CDR3 bases: TGTGCCAGCAGACGGGTTGGGGGCCTAGATGTGCACACTGAAGCTTTCTTT.

The chain joins TRBV7-2 to TRBJ1-1; 10 nucleotides line up with TRBD1. Germline V gene lookup returns CDR1 SGHTA and CDR2 FQGNSA. The CDR3 consists of 13 residues. V shed 5 bases, J shed 11 bases, and the junction held 8 bases outside the gene matches. The CDR3 here is CASSTRQGALAFF. The DNA of the CDR3 is TGTGCCAGCAGCACCCGACAGGGGGCCCTGGCTTTCTTT. The full variable domain, with the rest looked up from reference TRBV7-2 and TRBJ1-1, is GAGVSQSPSNKVTEKGKDVELRCDPISGHTALYWYRQSLGQGLEFLIYFQGNSAPDKSGLPSDRFSAERTGGSVSTLTIQRTQQEDSAVYLCASSTRQGALAFFGQGTRLTVV.

There are a few counts of this clonotype. The CDR3 region has the DNA TGTGCCTGGAGTCGGGGCGGCTCCTACGAGCAGTACTTC. This encodes CAWSRGGSYEQYF. The V and J genes are TRBV30 and TRBJ2-7, with D perhaps assigned TRBD1 or TRBD2 (5 bases each). With 2 bases removed from V and 0 bases from J, the gap between germline ends came to 8 bases. Per the germline V gene, CDR1 is GTSNPN and CDR2 is SVGIG (reference sequence). This CDR3 contains 13 residues.

This sequence joins TRBV3-1 and TRBJ2-5, with D unclear. The V end lost 0 bases, the J end lost 0 bases, and 14 bases lay between the germline ends. Germline assignment: CDR1 LGHDT and CDR2 YNNKEL (reference sequence). The CDR3 runs 17 residues. This CDR3 is CASSQEVRTRYQETQYF. DNA for the CDR3: TGTGCCAGCAGCCAAGAAGTCCGCACCAGATACCAAGAGACCCAGTACTTC.

The chain carries TRBV7-2 and TRBJ2-1; TRBD2 is a possible D gene (6 bases). The CDR3 consists of 15 residues. The germline V gene encodes CDR1 SGHTA and CDR2 FQGNSA. Trimming pared 6 bases from V and 4 bases from J, leaving 16 bases between. As DNA, the CDR3 is TGTGCCAGCAGGGTTTCTGGCGGGAATTACAATGAGCAGTTCTTC. Translation gives CASRVSGGNYNEQFF. The variable domain in full, with the rest retrieved from reference TRBV7-2 and TRBJ2-1, is GAGVSQSPSNKVTEKGKDVELRCDPISGHTALYWYRQSLGQGLEFLIYFQGNSAPDKSGLPSDRFSAERTGGSVSTLTIQRTQQEDSAVYLCASRVSGGNYNEQFFGPGTRLTVL.

In its sample, this clonotype was seen a few times. The chain links TRBV2 to TRBJ2-7; a weak D match, TRBD1 (6 bases). Germline loops: CDR1 SNHLY, CDR2 FYNNEI. Trimming removed 4 bases at V and 0 bases at J, with 10 bases between. CDR3 length: 14 residues. The CDR3 here is CASSGQAISYEQYF. The CDR3 nucleotides read TGTGCCAGCAGTGGACAGGCAATCTCCTACGAGCAGTACTTC.

V and J are TRBV7-8 and TRBJ2-1; 8 nucleotides align to TRBD2. The J segment lost 5 bases and the V segment lost 5 bases, leaving 14 bases of the junction unmatched. The CDR3 totals 17 residues. The germline V gene encodes CDR1 SGHVS and CDR2 FQNEAQ. The CDR3 DNA reads TGTGCCAGCAGCCCACGACCCCAGAAGCGGGGGAACAATGAGCAGTTCTTC. Amino acids: CASSPRPQKRGNNEQFF.

This clonotype was detected ten times or more. This chain connects TRBV5-1 to TRBJ2-3, with D unresolved. Looked up from germline, CDR1 is SGHRS and CDR2 is YFSETQ. V dropped 0 bases and J dropped 1 base, with 6 bases sitting between them. The CDR3 covers 14 residues. CDR3 nucleotide sequence: TGCGCCAGCAGCTTGGCCCTAGGCACAGATACGCAGTATTTT. This codes for CASSLALGTDTQYF.

The CDR3 spells CASSSSTGSGEQYF. The CDR3 nucleotides read TGTGCCAGCAGTTCGTCGACAGGGTCGGGGGAGCAGTACTTC. V is TRBV12-3 or TRBV12-4 and J is TRBJ2-7, with TRBD1 identical over 7 bases. V was clipped by 4 bases and J by 7 bases; unmatched bases: 10. The CDR3 is 14 residues long.

The chain is built from TRBV25-1 and TRBJ1-5; unclear D gene. The CDR3 is made up of 14 amino acids. The V gene lost 5 bases and the J gene lost 8 bases, with 16 bases spanning the gap. The germline gives CDR1 MGHDK, CDR2 SYGVNS. The CDR3 protein is CASSFAVSLEPQHF. The CDR3 DNA reads as TGTGCCAGCAGTTTTGCAGTGAGCCTGGAGCCCCAGCATTTT.

The chain couples TRBV3-1 to TRBJ1-2; D gene ambiguous. Germline CDR1 is LGHDT and CDR2 is YNNKEL (reference sequence). Trimming took 2 bases from V and 2 from J, leaving 12 bases between them. The CDR3 is 15 amino acids. CDR3 DNA sequence: TGTGCCAGCAGCCAACGCGGCAGGAAGAACTATGGCTACACCTTC. This codes for CASSQRGRKNYGYTF. Complete variable domain (other parts from reference TRBV3-1 and TRBJ1-2): DTAVSQTPKYLVTQMGNDKSIKCEQNLGHDTMYWYKQDSKKFLKIMFSYNNKELIINETVPNRFSPKSPDKAHLNLHINSLELGDSAVYFCASSQRGRKNYGYTFGSGTRLTVV.

V usage is TRBV11-3 and J usage is TRBJ2-1, with 7 bases lining up with TRBD1. Germline V gene lookup returns CDR1 SGHNT and CDR2 YENEEA. The CDR3 extends over 14 amino acids. Trimming took 5 bases from V and 9 from J; bases not matched to a gene: 10. The CDR3 spells CASSPRDRGAEQFF. DNA of the CDR3: TGTGCCAGCAGCCCCCGGGACAGAGGGGCTGAGCAGTTCTTC.

A few counts support this clonotype. This chain links TRBV11-1 with TRBJ2-3; 15 positions match TRBD2. The CDR3 extends over 18 amino acids. V shed 3 bases and J 5 bases; nucleotides not matched to a gene: 9. Per the germline V gene, CDR1 is SGHAT and CDR2 is FQDESV (reference sequence). The CDR3 sequence: CASSFGLAGGPSRDTQYF. CDR3 coding DNA: TGTGCCAGCAGCTTTGGACTAGCGGGAGGGCCGAGTCGAGATACGCAGTATTTT.

This clonotype was found a few times. The chain employs TRBV2 and TRBJ1-2; 7 nucleotides line up with TRBD1. Trimming took 6 bases from V and 6 from J; bases not matched to a gene: 10. Looked up from germline, CDR1 is SNHLY and CDR2 is FYNNEI. The CDR3 totals 14 residues. The CDR3 region has the DNA TGTGCCAGCAGCGGGTCGACAGGGCTAAATGGCTACACCTTC. Amino acid sequence: CASSGSTGLNGYTF.

In its sample, this clonotype was seen a few times. This rearrangement joins TRBV24-1 to TRBJ2-3, with unresolved D. Germline CDR1 is KGHDR and CDR2 is SFDVKD. The V end lost 2 bases, the J end lost 5 bases, and 7 bases lay between the germline ends. The CDR3 has 13 residues. CDR3 in amino acids: CATSDWGIDTQYF. CDR3 in DNA: TGTGCCACCAGTGATTGGGGTATAGATACGCAGTATTTT.

This clonotype showed up just a few times. The genes are TRBV15 and TRBJ2-3, with 9 positions matching TRBD1. With V trimmed by 1 base and J by 5 bases, 4 bases remained unmatched. The CDR3 loop spans 15 amino acids. Germline lookup yields CDR1 LNHNV and CDR2 YYDKDF (reference sequence). The DNA for the CDR3 is TGTGCCACCAGCAGAGGGACAGGGGCAAAAGATACGCAGTATTTT. Translation gives CATSRGTGAKDTQYF.

This clonotype was counted a few times. The J gene is TRBJ2-3, the V gene TRBV5-6, with TRBD2 matching over 9 bases. The germline CDR1 and CDR2 sequences are SGHDT and YYEEEE. The V and J ends lost 4 bases and 1 base, in that order; junction bases with no gene match: 7. This CDR3 is built from 16 residues. The CDR3 DNA is TGTGCCAGCAGCCCTTGGGAGCGGGAGGGCACAGATACGCAGTATTTT. Translating it yields CASSPWEREGTDTQYF.

This clonotype came up a few times. The chain is built from TRBV4-1 and TRBJ2-3; TRBD2 might be the D (6 bases). Germline V CDR1 and CDR2: MGHRA, YSYEKL. V lost 4 bases to trimming and J lost 3 bases, with 11 bases between them. The CDR3 spans 14 residues. The CDR3 sequence: CASSPGRWTDTQYF. The DNA of the CDR3 is TGCGCCAGCAGCCCTGGGAGGTGGACAGATACGCAGTATTTT.

This sequence joins TRBV7-2 and TRBJ2-3, with 7 bases that match TRBD1. CDR1 and CDR2 from the germline V gene are SGHTA and FQGNSA. The trim removed 3 bases at V and 0 bases at J, leaving 3 bases unmatched. The CDR3 runs 15 residues. The CDR3 coding sequence is TGTGCCAGCAGCTTTGACAGGGCAAGCACAGATACGCAGTATTTT. Translated, it gives CASSFDRASTDTQYF.

J is TRBJ1-3 and V is TRBV7-8; weak D call: TRBD1 (5 bases). The CDR3 runs 16 residues. Trimming cost V 5 bases and J 0 bases, with 14 bases left between them. Per the germline V gene, CDR1 is SGHVS and CDR2 is FQNEAQ. Here the CDR3 reads CASSPRDGTSGNTIYF. CDR3 coding DNA: TGTGCCAGCAGCCCGAGGGACGGTACCTCTGGAAACACCATATATTTT.

The table lists this clonotype with many counts. This chain joins TRBV5-1 and TRBJ2-1; D possibly uses TRBD1 or TRBD2 (6 bases each). The CDR3 runs to 14 residues. Trimming removed 1 base from V and 5 bases from J, with 10 bases in between. The germline V gene encodes CDR1 SGHRS and CDR2 YFSETQ. The CDR3 loop is CASSLWGANNEQFF. CDR3 sequence (DNA): TGCGCCAGCAGCTTGTGGGGGGCCAACAATGAGCAGTTCTTC.

The genes are TRBV28 and TRBJ2-1; 10 nucleotides align to TRBD2. Germline assignment: CDR1 MDHEN and CDR2 SYDVKM. J was trimmed by 5 bases and V by 3 bases; bases with no gene match: 10. CDR3 length: 17 residues. The CDR3 DNA reads as TGTGCCAGCAGTTTGTTTTTACTAGCGGGGACCCACAATGAGCAGTTCTTC. Encoded protein: CASSLFLLAGTHNEQFF.

To note about this clonotype: The germline gene is not matched at one end of the junction; a read error may be the cause. This chain connects TRBV20-1 to TRBJ1-6; D not resolved. This CDR3 is 17 amino acids long. Germline V gene lookup returns CDR1 DFQATT and CDR2 SNEGSKA (reference sequence). CDR3 DNA: TGCAGTGCCCGAGGTGGCGCCTACTTCACCTATAATTCACCCCTCTACTTT. Protein product: CSARGGAYFTYNSPLYF.

This clonotype has more than one count but fewer than ten. At one boundary the junction diverges from the germline segment, which might be a read error. This chain uses TRBV12-3 or TRBV12-4 with TRBJ2-2; tentatively, D is TRBD2 (5 bases). This CDR3 region has 15 residues. CDR3 nucleotide sequence: TGTGCCAGCAGCTTAGGACTCATGGGGACCGGGGAGCTGTTTTTT. It specifies CASSLGLMGTGELFF.

This chain uses TRBV4-3 with TRBJ1-6, with D unresolved. Trimming stripped 0 bases from V and 0 bases from J, with 15 bases between. The CDR3 is 19 residues long. In germline, CDR1 is LGHNA, CDR2 YSLEER. The CDR3 loop reads CASSQDARAGSSYNSPLHF. The CDR3 region has the DNA TGCGCCAGCAGCCAAGATGCGAGGGCAGGTAGCTCCTATAATTCACCCCTCCACTTT.